The rows below give T cell receptor beta chains drawn from one sample of a study of Ad26.COV2.S vaccination and SARS-CoV-2 variants. The table came from immunoSEQ multiplex PCR; TCRdb's copy has only in-frame clones and leaves some out. The data contain a few hundred thousand clones, around 89% of them singletons. The sample in question was peripheral blood, obtained in a trial of Ad26.COV2.S vaccine versus placebo. The receptors were gathered from a person aged 18-65 years who received the Ad26.COV2.S COVID-19 vaccine or a placebo. Each CDR3 is given with its conserved first and last residue. The D gene is left open where the match is weak. Not every row has a clone size; where given, it reads once, few, many or a size class.

j_call d_call clone_size v_call cdr3_aa cdr3_nt
TRBJ2-1 TRBD1 . TRBV29-1 CSVEDPSSYRGNEQFF TGCAGCGTTGAAGACCCTAGTTCCTACAGGGGGAACGAGCAGTTCTTC
TRBJ1-2 TRBD1 . TRBV28 CASSAGQYGYTF TGTGCCAGCAGCGCGGGACAGTATGGCTACACCTTC
TRBJ2-5 . . TRBV5-6 CASSQGGETQYF TGTGCCAGCAGCCAGGGTGGGGAGACCCAGTACTTC
TRBJ2-7 TRBD1 . TRBV6-5 CASSRPGTGVYEQYF TGTGCCAGCAGCCGTCCCGGGACAGGGGTCTACGAGCAGTACTTC
TRBJ2-2 . . TRBV5-1 CASRWDTGELFF TGCGCCAGCAGGTGGGACACCGGGGAGCTGTTTTTT
TRBJ2-7 . . TRBV6-2/TRBV6-3 CASSYRLQGSYEQYF TGTGCCAGCAGTTATCGCCTGCAGGGGTCCTACGAGCAGTACTTC
TRBJ2-3 . . TRBV24-1 CATSGVWGTDTQYF TGTGCCACCAGTGGTGTCTGGGGCACAGATACGCAGTATTTT
TRBJ1-2 . few TRBV7-9 CASSLGPSGYTF TGTGCCAGCAGCTTAGGGCCCAGTGGCTACACCTTC
TRBJ1-5 . . TRBV4-1 CASSGTMGQPQHF TGCGCCAGCAGCGGGACGATGGGTCAGCCCCAGCATTTT
TRBJ2-6 TRBD2 . TRBV4-2 CASSQETLAGEGANVLTF TGTGCCAGCAGCCAAGAAACACTCGCGGGGGAGGGGGCCAACGTCCTGACTTTC
TRBJ1-1 . . TRBV12-3/TRBV12-4 CASSLTSTEAFF TGTGCCAGCAGTCTTACAAGTACTGAAGCTTTCTTT
TRBJ1-2 . . TRBV28 CASRPPAGGVHGYTF TGTGCCAGCAGGCCCCCTGCCGGGGGGGTGCATGGCTACACCTTC
TRBJ2-6 TRBD1 . TRBV7-9 CASSLGTGWANVLTF TGTGCCAGCAGCTTAGGGACAGGATGGGCCAACGTCCTGACTTTC
TRBJ2-1 TRBD2 once TRBV11-2 CASSHRRGGGYNEQFF TGTGCCAGCAGCCACAGGCGGGGCGGGGGCTACAATGAGCAGTTCTTC
TRBJ2-1 . . TRBV4-3 CASSQDRTVGDEQFF TGCGCCAGCAGCCAAGATCGAACAGTGGGCGATGAGCAGTTCTTC
TRBJ2-2 . . TRBV19 CASTWTENTGELFF TGTGCCAGTACCTGGACGGAGAACACCGGGGAGCTGTTTTTT
TRBJ2-7 TRBD1 . TRBV6-6 CASTTRDRGHEQYF TGTGCCAGCACCACCCGGGACAGGGGCCACGAGCAGTACTTC
TRBJ1-1 . few TRBV19 CASSILQTTEAFF TGTGCCAGTAGTATTTTACAAACCACTGAAGCTTTCTTT
TRBJ2-2 TRBD1 . TRBV4-1 CATQGQGAGELFF TGCGCCACCCAGGGACAGGGCGCCGGGGAGCTGTTTTTT
TRBJ2-1 TRBD2 . TRBV10-3 CAIDGGANEQFF TGTGCCATCGACGGGGGGGCTAATGAGCAGTTCTTC
TRBJ2-5 . . TRBV24-1 CATSDSSQETQYF TGTGCCACCAGTGACAGCTCCCAAGAGACCCAGTACTTC
TRBJ2-7 . once TRBV18 CASSRLETDYNYEQYF TGTGCCAGCTCACGTCTTGAGACAGACTATAACTACGAGCAGTACTTC
TRBJ2-7 . few TRBV4-1 CASSQGAEQYF TGCGCCAGCAGCCAAGGGGCCGAGCAGTACTTC
TRBJ2-1 TRBD2 . TRBV18 CASSQTTSGGPNEQFF TGTGCCAGCTCACAAACGACTAGCGGGGGGCCCAATGAGCAGTTCTTC
TRBJ2-7 . . TRBV27 CASSLSVGPNEQYF TGTGCCAGCAGTTTAAGTGTAGGGCCCAACGAGCAGTACTTC
TRBJ1-2 . . TRBV11-1 CASSTNQGHLGYTF TGTGCCAGCAGCACCAATCAAGGACACCTAGGCTACACCTTC
TRBJ2-7 . . TRBV29-1 CSAYYEQYF TGCAGCGCTTACTACGAGCAGTACTTC
TRBJ1-2 TRBD1 . TRBV6-2/TRBV6-3 CASSNRDSNYGYTF TGTGCCAGCAGTAACAGGGACAGTAACTATGGCTACACCTTC
TRBJ2-7 TRBD2 . TRBV4-2 CASSHPGLATSEQYF TGTGCCAGCAGCCACCCGGGACTAGCGACCTCCGAGCAGTACTTC
TRBJ1-5 . few TRBV9 CASSVGGGGSNQPQHF TGTGCCAGCAGCGTAGGGGGGGGCGGGAGCAATCAGCCCCAGCATTTT
TRBJ2-5 . . TRBV5-1 CASSLDVQETQYF TGCGCCAGCAGCTTGGACGTCCAAGAGACCCAGTACTTC
TRBJ1-5 . . TRBV4-1 CASRPPGCQPQHF TGCGCCAGCAGACCCCCCGGATGTCAGCCCCAGCATTTT
TRBJ2-1 . . TRBV7-8 CASSFPASAHNEQFF TGTGCCAGCAGCTTCCCGGCTAGCGCCCACAATGAGCAGTTCTTC
TRBJ1-3 TRBD1 . TRBV4-1 CASSQDRGGPGNTIYF TGCGCCAGCAGCCAAGATCGAGGGGGCCCTGGAAACACCATATATTTT
TRBJ2-5 TRBD2 . TRBV5-6 CASSFLAGGETQYF TGTGCCAGCAGCTTTCTAGCGGGGGGAGAGACCCAGTACTTC
TRBJ1-4 TRBD1 . TRBV9 CASSIRAGTGAEKLFF TGTGCCAGCAGCATCCGTGCCGGGACAGGGGCGGAAAAACTGTTTTTT
TRBJ1-5 . . TRBV19 CASKSVGNSNQPQHF TGTGCCAGTAAATCGGTCGGTAATAGCAATCAGCCCCAGCATTTT
TRBJ2-2 TRBD2 . TRBV19 CASSATSGHGELFF TGTGCCAGTAGTGCGACTAGCGGTCACGGGGAGCTGTTTTTT
TRBJ1-3 . . TRBV30 CAWSGDGALVNTIYF TGTGCCTGGAGTGGCGACGGGGCGCTCGTCAACACCATATATTTT
TRBJ1-3 TRBD1 . TRBV4-1 CASSQYQTGGENTIYF TGCGCCAGCAGCCAATATCAGACAGGGGGTGAAAACACCATATATTTT
TRBJ2-7 . . TRBV7-9 CASSLYEGYEQYF TGTGCCAGCAGCTTATATGAGGGCTACGAGCAGTACTTC
TRBJ2-5 . . TRBV4-3 CASSPNVGGWETQYF TGCGCCAGCAGCCCGAATGTTGGGGGTTGGGAGACCCAGTACTTC
TRBJ2-7 . once TRBV6-1 CASSEAGGPGTYEQYF TGTGCCAGCAGTGAAGCCGGGGGCCCAGGGACCTACGAGCAGTACTTC
TRBJ1-5 . . TRBV19 CASSLAGRSNQPQHF TGTGCCAGTAGCCTAGCGGGCCGTAGCAATCAGCCCCAGCATTTT
TRBJ2-7 TRBD1 few TRBV27 CASSPRGTGDYEQYF TGTGCCAGCAGTCCGCGTGGGACAGGGGACTACGAGCAGTACTTC
TRBJ2-7 . once TRBV4-3 CASSQDPGSSYEQYF TGCGCCAGCAGCCAAGACCCAGGTAGCTCCTACGAGCAGTACTTC
TRBJ1-1 . . TRBV5-5 CASSDHLNTEAFF TGTGCCAGCAGCGACCACTTGAACACTGAAGCTTTCTTT
TRBJ1-3 . . TRBV29-1 CSVEDLNTIYF TGCAGCGTTGAAGACTTAAACACCATATATTTT
TRBJ1-2 . . TRBV15 CATSRVRDSHYGYTF TGTGCCACCAGCAGAGTTCGTGACAGCCACTATGGCTACACCTTC
TRBJ1-1 . . TRBV19 CASRSREKPTEAFF TGTGCCAGTAGATCTAGGGAGAAACCCACTGAAGCTTTCTTT
TRBJ2-7 . . TRBV21-1 CASIQQQRRGVGDYEQYF TGTGCCAGCATCCAGCAGCAGAGGAGAGGGGTTGGAGACTACGAGCAGTACTTC